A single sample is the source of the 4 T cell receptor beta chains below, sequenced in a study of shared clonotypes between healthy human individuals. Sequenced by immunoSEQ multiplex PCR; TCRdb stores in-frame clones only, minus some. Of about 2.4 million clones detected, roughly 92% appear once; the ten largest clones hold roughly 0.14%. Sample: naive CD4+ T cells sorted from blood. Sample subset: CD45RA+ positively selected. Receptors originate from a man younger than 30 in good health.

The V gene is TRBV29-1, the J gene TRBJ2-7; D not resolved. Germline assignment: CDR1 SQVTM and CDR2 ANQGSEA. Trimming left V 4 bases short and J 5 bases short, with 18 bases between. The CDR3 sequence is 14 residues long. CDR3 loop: CSVGTDSTRNEQYF. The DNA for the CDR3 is TGCAGCGTTGGGACCGACTCAACAAGGAACGAGCAGTACTTC.

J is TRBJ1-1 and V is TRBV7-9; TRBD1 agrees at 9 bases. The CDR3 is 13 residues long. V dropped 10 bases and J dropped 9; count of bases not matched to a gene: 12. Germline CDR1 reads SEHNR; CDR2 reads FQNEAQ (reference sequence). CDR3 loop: CATTGGGLTQAFF. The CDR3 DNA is TGTGCCACAACAGGGGGCGGGCTAACCCAAGCTTTCTTT.

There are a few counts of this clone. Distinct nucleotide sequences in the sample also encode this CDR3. The CDR3 DNA reads as TGTGCCAGCAGTACAGGTTCTGGAAACACCATATATTTT. Its protein is CASSTGSGNTIYF. The rearrangement links TRBV2 to TRBJ1-3; D perhaps matches TRBD1 (5 bases). Germline lookup yields CDR1 SNHLY and CDR2 FYNNEI. Trimming removed 5 bases from V and 1 base from J, with 6 bases in between. This CDR3 is built from 13 residues.

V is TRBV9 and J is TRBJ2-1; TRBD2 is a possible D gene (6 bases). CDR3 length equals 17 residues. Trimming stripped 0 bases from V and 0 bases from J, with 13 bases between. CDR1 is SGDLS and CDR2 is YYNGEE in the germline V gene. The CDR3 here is CASSVGLPGSSYNEQFF. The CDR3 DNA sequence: TGTGCCAGCAGCGTAGGACTACCCGGGAGCTCCTACAATGAGCAGTTCTTC.